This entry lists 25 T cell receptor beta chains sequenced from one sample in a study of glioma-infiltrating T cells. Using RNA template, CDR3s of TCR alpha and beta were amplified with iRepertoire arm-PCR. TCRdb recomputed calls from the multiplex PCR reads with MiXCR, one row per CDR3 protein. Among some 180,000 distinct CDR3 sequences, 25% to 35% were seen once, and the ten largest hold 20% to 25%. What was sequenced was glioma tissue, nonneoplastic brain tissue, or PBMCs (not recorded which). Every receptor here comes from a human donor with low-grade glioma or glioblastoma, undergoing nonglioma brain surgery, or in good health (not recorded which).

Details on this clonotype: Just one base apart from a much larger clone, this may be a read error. CDR3: CASSYSAWDTYEQYF. CDR3 in DNA: TGTGCCAGCAGTTACTCCGCATGGGATACCTACGAGCAGTACTTC. The gene calls are TRBV6-5 and TRBJ2-7; D is uncertain. The V gene's germline CDR1 is MNHEY and CDR2 SVGAGI. This CDR3 region has 15 residues. V lost 0 bases and J lost 2, with 11 bases in between.

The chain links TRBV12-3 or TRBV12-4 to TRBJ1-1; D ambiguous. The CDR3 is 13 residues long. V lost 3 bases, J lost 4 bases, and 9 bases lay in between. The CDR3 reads CASSLQPTTEAFF. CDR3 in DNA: TGTGCCAGCAGTTTGCAGCCCACCACTGAAGCTTTCTTT.

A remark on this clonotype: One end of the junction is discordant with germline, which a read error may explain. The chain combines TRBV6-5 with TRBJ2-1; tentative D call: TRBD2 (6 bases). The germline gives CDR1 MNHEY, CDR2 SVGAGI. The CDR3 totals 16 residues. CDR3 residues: CASSAVPGGDDNEKFF. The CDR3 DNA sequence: TGTGCCAGCAGTGCCGTCCCGGGCGGGGATGACAATGAGAAGTTCTTC.

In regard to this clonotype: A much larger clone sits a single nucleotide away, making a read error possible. This chain's CDR3 is CASSFGQSQPQHF. CDR3 nucleotide sequence: TGTGCCAGCAGTTTCGGGCAAAGTCAGCCCCAGCATTTT. The V call is TRBV12-3 or TRBV12-4, the J call TRBJ1-5; no firm D call. CDR3 length: 13 residues. V was cut by 3 bases and J by 6 bases, with 9 bases left in between.

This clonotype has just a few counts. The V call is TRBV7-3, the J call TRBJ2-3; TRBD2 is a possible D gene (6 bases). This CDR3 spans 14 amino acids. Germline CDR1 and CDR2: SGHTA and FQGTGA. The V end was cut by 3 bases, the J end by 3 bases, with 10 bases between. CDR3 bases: TGTGCCAGCAGCTTGTTCGGGAGTACAGATACGCAGTATTTT. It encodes CASSLFGSTDTQYF.

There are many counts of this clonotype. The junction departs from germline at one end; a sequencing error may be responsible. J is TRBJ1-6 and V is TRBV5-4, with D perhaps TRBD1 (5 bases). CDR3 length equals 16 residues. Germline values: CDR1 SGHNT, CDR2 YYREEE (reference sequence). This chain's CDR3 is CASSLGGESSNSPLHF. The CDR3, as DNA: TGTGCCAGCAGCTTGGGAGGGGAATCCTCTAATTCACCCCTCCACTTT.

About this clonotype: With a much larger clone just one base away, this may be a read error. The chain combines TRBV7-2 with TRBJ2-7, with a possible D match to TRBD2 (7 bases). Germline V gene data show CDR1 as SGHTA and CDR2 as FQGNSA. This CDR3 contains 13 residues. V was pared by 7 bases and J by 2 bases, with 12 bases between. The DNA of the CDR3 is TGTGCCAGCATCTGGGGGGGCCCCTACGAGCAGTACTTC. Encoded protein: CASIWGGPYEQYF.

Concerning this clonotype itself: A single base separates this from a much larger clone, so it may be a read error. CDR3 sequence reads: CASTGARNQPQHF. DNA for the CDR3: TGTGCCAGCACAGGTGCGCGCAATCAGCCCCAGCATTTT. This chain links TRBV12-3 or TRBV12-4 with TRBJ1-5; no clear D. CDR3 length: 13 amino acids. Trimming cost V 7 bases and J 2 bases, with 9 bases left between them.

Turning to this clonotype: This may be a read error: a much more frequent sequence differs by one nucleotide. The CDR3 here is CASVDGYEQYF. CDR3 sequence (DNA): TGTGCCAGCGTGGACGGCTACGAGCAGTACTTC. J is TRBJ2-7 and V is TRBV12-3 or TRBV12-4; no clear D. This CDR3 spans 11 amino acids. Trimming left V 8 bases short and J 3 bases short, with 8 bases between.

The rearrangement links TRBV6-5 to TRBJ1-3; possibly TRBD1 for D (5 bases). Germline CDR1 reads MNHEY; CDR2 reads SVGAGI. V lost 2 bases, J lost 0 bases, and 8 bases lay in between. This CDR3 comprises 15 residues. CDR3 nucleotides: TGTGCCAGCAGTTACGAGGGGAGCTCTGGAAACACCATATATTTT. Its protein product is CASSYEGSSGNTIYF.

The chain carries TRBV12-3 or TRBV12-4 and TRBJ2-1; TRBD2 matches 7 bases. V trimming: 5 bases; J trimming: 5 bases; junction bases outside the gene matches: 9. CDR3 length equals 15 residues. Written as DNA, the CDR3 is TGTGCCAGCAGTCCTATAGCGGGCGCCCACAATGAGCAGTTCTTC. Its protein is CASSPIAGAHNEQFF.

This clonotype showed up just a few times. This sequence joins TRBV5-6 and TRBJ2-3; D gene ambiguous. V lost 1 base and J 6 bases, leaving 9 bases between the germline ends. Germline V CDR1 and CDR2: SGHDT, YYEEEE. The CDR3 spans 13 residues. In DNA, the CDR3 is TGTGCCAGCAGCTTGTTAGGGTTGGATACGCAGTATTTT. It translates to CASSLLGLDTQYF.

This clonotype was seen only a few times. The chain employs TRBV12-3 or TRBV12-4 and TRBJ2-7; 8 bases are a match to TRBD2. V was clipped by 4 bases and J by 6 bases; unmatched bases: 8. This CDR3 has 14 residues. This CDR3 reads CASSSGLAPGEQYF. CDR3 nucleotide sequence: TGTGCCAGCAGTTCCGGACTAGCACCGGGCGAGCAGTACTTC.

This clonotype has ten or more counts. The CDR3: CASSQEPGQEQETQYF. CDR3 nucleotide sequence: TGTGCCAGCAGCCAAGAACCGGGACAGGAGCAAGAGACCCAGTACTTC. V gene TRBV4-2 combines with J gene TRBJ2-5; 8 positions agree with TRBD1. V lost 0 bases to trimming and J lost 2 bases; unmatched junction nucleotides: 5. Germline CDR1 and CDR2: LGHNA and YNFKEQ. This CDR3 contains 16 residues.

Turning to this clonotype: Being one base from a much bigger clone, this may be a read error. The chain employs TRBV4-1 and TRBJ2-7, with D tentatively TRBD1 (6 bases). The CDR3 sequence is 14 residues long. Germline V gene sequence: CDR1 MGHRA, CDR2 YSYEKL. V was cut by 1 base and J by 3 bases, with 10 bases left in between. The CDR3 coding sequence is TGCGCCAGCAGCCAAGGCCGGACAGACTACGAGCAGTACTTC. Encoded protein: CASSQGRTDYEQYF.

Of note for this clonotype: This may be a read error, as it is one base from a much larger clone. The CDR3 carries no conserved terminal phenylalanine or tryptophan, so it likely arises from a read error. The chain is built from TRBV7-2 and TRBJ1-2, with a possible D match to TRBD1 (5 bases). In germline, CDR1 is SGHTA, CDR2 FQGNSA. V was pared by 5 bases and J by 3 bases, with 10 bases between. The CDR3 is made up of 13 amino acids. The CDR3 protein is CASSRGDHYGYTL. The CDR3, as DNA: TGTGCCAGCAGCCGAGGGGACCACTATGGCTACACCTTA.

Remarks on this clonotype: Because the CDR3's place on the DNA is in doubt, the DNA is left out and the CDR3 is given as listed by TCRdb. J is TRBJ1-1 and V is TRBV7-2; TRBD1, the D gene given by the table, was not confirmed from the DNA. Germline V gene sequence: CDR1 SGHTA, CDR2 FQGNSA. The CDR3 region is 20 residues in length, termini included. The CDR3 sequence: CASSFYICSANGQVTTEAFF.

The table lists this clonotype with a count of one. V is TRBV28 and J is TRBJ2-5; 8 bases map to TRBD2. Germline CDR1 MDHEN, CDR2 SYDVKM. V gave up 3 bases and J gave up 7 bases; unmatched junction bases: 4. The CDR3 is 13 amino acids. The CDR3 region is CASSFRTSGTQYF. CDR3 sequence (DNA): TGTGCCAGCAGTTTTCGCACTAGCGGGACCCAGTACTTC. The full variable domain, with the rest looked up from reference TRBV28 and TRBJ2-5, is DVKVTQSSRYLVKRTGEKVFLECVQDMDHENMFWYRQDPGLGLRLIYFSYDVKMKEKGDIPEGYSVSREKKERFSLILESASTNQTSMYLCASSFRTSGTQYFGPGTRLLVL.

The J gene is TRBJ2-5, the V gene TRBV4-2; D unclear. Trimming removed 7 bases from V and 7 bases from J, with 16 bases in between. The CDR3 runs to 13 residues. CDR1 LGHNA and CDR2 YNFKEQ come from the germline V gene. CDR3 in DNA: TGTGCCAGCAACCAGACTGGTCATCCGACCCAGTACTTC. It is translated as CASNQTGHPTQYF.

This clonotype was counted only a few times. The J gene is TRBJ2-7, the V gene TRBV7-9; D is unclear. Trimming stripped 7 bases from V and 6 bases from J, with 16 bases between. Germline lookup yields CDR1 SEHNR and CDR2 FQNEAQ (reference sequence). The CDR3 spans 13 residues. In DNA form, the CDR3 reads TGTGCCAGCAAGCTGGGCGGTGGTGGCGAGCAGTACTTC. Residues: CASKLGGGGEQYF.

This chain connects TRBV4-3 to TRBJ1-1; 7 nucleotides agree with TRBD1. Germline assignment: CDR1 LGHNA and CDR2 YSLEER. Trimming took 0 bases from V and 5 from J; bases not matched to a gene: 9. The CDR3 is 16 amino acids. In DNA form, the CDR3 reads TGCGCCAGCAGCCAAGAGACAGGGACGGTGGGTACTGAAGCTTTCTTT. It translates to CASSQETGTVGTEAFF.

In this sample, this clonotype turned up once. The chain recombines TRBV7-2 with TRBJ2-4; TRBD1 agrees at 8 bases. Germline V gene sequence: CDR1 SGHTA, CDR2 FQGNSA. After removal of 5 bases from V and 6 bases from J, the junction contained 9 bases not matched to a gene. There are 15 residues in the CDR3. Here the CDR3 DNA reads TGTGCCAGCAGCCGCCCAGGGGGCAATAGAAACATTCAGTACTTC. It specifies CASSRPGGNRNIQYF.

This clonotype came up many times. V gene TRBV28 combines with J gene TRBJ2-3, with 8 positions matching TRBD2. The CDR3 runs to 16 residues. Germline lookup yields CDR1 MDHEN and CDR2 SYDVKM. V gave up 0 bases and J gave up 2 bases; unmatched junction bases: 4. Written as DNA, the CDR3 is TGTGCCAGCAGTTTATGGGTTAGCGGGGCCACAGATACGCAGTATTTT. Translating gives CASSLWVSGATDTQYF.

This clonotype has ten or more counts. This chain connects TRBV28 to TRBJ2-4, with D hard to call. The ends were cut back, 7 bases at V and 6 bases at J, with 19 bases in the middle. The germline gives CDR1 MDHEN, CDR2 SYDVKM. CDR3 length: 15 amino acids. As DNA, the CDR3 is TGTGCCAGCAAGAGCTCAGGTCCGGAAGGAAACATTCAGTACTTC. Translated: CASKSSGPEGNIQYF. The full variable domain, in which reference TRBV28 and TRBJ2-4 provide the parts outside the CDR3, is DVKVTQSSRYLVKRTGEKVFLECVQDMDHENMFWYRQDPGLGLRLIYFSYDVKMKEKGDIPEGYSVSREKKERFSLILESASTNQTSMYLCASKSSGPEGNIQYFGAGTRLSVL.

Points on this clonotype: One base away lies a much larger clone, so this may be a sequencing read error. CDR3 amino acids: CSAVAGGGTEAFF. Here the CDR3 DNA reads TGCAGCGCAGTGGCAGGCGGGGGCACTGAAGCTTTCTTT. This rearrangement joins TRBV29-1 to TRBJ1-1; a weak D match, TRBD1 (5 bases). The CDR3 contains 13 residues. Between the trimmed V and J ends, which lost 7 bases and 4 bases, there was a span of 16 bases. The germline V gene encodes CDR1 SQVTM and CDR2 ANQGSEA. Using reference TRBV29-1 and TRBJ1-1 for the parts outside the CDR3, the full variable domain is SAVISQKPSRDICQRGTSLTIQCQVDSQVTMMFWYRQQPGQSLTLIATANQGSEATYESGFVIDKFPISRPNLTFSTLTVSNMSPEDSSIYLCSAVAGGGTEAFFGQGTRLTVV.